Each of the 5 T cell receptor beta chains below was sequenced from the same sample in a study of cytomegalovirus exposure and HLA in healthy donors. It was with 60 Vbeta and 13 Jbeta primers that the PCR ran. Profiled with immunoSEQ multiplex PCR; TCRdb holds only in-frame clones, not every one. The sample consists of about 120,000 clones, 80% to 85% of them appearing once. The material sequenced was PBMCs. The receptors here all came from a woman in her thirties in good health and CMV-seronegative.

V is TRBV19 and J is TRBJ1-2; tentative D call: TRBD1 (6 bases). The CDR3 runs to 14 residues. Germline V gene sequence: CDR1 LNHDA, CDR2 SQIVND (reference sequence). Deletions cut 7 bases from V and 2 bases from J, with 14 bases between. CDR3 amino acids: CASKDYTGNYGYTF. CDR3 DNA sequence: TGTGCCAGTAAGGATTATACAGGGAACTATGGCTACACCTTC.

This clone appeared a few times. The chain couples TRBV4-3 to TRBJ2-7, with 12 bases matching TRBD2. V lost 1 base to trimming and J lost 2 bases; unmatched junction nucleotides: 0. CDR3 length: 15 residues. Germline V gene lookup returns CDR1 LGHNA and CDR2 YSLEER. Here the CDR3 DNA reads TGCGCCAGCAGCCAAGGACTAGCGGGAGCCTACGAGCAGTACTTC. Encoded protein: CASSQGLAGAYEQYF.

The chain joins TRBV27 to TRBJ2-7; 9 nucleotides align to TRBD1. The CDR3 has 15 amino acids. Germline CDR1 MNHEY, CDR2 SMNVEV (reference sequence). The V and J ends lost 3 bases and 6 bases, in that order; junction bases with no gene match: 9. The chain's CDR3 is CASSFLGQGSGEQYF. CDR3 coding DNA: TGTGCCAGCAGTTTCTTGGGACAGGGCAGCGGCGAGCAGTACTTC.

J is TRBJ1-6 and V is TRBV7-9; 7 bases are shared with TRBD1. The germline V gene encodes CDR1 SEHNR and CDR2 FQNEAQ (reference sequence). The CDR3 has 16 amino acids. J was trimmed by 6 bases and V by 4 bases; bases with no gene match: 9. DNA of the CDR3: TGTGCCAGCAGCTCTAGGGGGCAGGGCGCTAATTCACCCCTCCACTTT. It is translated as CASSSRGQGANSPLHF.

The V and J genes are TRBV6-1 and TRBJ1-1; D is possibly TRBD1 (6 bases). V lost 5 bases, J lost 4 bases, and 11 bases lay in between. Germline V gene lookup returns CDR1 MNHNS and CDR2 SASEGT. The CDR3 length is 13 residues. The CDR3 sequence is CASSLTGLTEAFF. The CDR3 nucleotides read TGTGCCAGCAGTCTTACAGGGCTCACTGAAGCTTTCTTT.